The 3 T cell receptor beta chains listed next were all sequenced from one sample in a study of shared clonotypes between healthy human individuals. The repertoire was sequenced with immunoSEQ multiplex PCR; TCRdb's copy has only in-frame clones and lacks some. The table records fewer than 200,000 clones, 65% to 70% of them present only once. The sequenced material came from memory CD4+ T cells sorted from blood. The sample's subset: CD45RA-negative fraction. The origin of the receptors is a man younger than 45 in good health.

The J gene is TRBJ1-2, the V gene TRBV6-5, with TRBD1 matching over 7 bases. This CDR3 region has 13 residues. V lost 6 bases, J lost 4 bases, and 5 bases stayed unmatched. The V gene's germline CDR1 is MNHEY and CDR2 SVGAGI. The DNA for the CDR3 is TGTGCCAGCAGGCGGACAGGAGGCTATGGCTACACCTTC. It is translated as CASRRTGGYGYTF.

The chain carries TRBV28 and TRBJ1-5, with D possibly matching TRBD1 (5 bases). Trimming took off 4 bases at V and 4 bases at J, with 20 bases between the two ends. Germline loops: CDR1 MDHEN, CDR2 SYDVKM. There are 17 residues in the CDR3. The CDR3, as DNA: TGTGCCAGCAGTTCCGTTTGGGCCGGTGGGGGGAATCAGCCCCAGCATTTT. Its protein product is CASSSVWAGGGNQPQHF.

This clone was observed at least ten times. V gene TRBV7-9 combines with J gene TRBJ2-2; 8 bases match TRBD1. From germline, CDR1 is SEHNR and CDR2 FQNEAQ (reference sequence). This CDR3 is 15 amino acids long. V shed 6 bases, J shed 3 bases, and the junction held 6 bases outside the gene matches. The CDR3 loop reads CASRQRGQDTGELFF. CDR3 nucleotide sequence: TGTGCCAGCAGACAGAGGGGACAGGACACCGGGGAGCTGTTTTTT.